The 23 T cell receptor beta chains in this list originate from one sample, sequenced in a study of shared clonotypes between healthy human individuals (TCRdb year 2020). Library construction relied on the immunoSEQ multiplex PCR assay. TCRdb took over this immuneACCESS table, retaining in-frame rearrangements with V and J assigned. Such tables are incomplete; in checked studies, under half of the missing clones stem from an unresolved V gene, and the remainder is unexplained. This sample lists about 2.2 million clones; under 95% were detected once. Of the sample, about 1.5% is held by the ten largest clones. For the CD8 naive samples, CD45RO-negative cells were positively selected for CCR7, yielding a CD45RA+CCR7+ population from which TemRA cells were excluded. Sequenced: naive CD8+ T cells from PBMCs. In light of the paper, this sample's cell subset or site label describes: CD45RA+CCR7+. Receptors originate from a young man in good health. Some clones in this sample may be carry-over from other donors' samples.

In the case of this clone: At one boundary the junction diverges from the germline segment, which might be a read error. The gene calls are TRBV30 and TRBJ2-7; D uncertain. The CDR3 contains 13 residues. The germline CDR1 and CDR2 sequences are GTSNPN and SVGIG (reference sequence). CDR3 nucleotide sequence: TGTGCCTGGAGCAGGCAGCGACCCTACGAGCAGCACTTC. It yields the protein CAWSRQRPYEQHF.

This clone was seen just once. V and J are TRBV27 and TRBJ2-3, with 9 nucleotides matching TRBD2. Germline lookup yields CDR1 MNHEY and CDR2 SMNVEV (reference sequence). The CDR3 sequence is 15 residues long. V was clipped by 2 bases and J by 6 bases; unmatched bases: 6. The CDR3 nucleotides read TGTGCCAGCAGTTTAGCGGGGGGGATGATGGATACGCAGTATTTT. It is translated as CASSLAGGMMDTQYF.

V and J are TRBV5-8 and TRBJ2-7; 9 nucleotides match TRBD2. The germline V gene has CDR1 SGHTS and CDR2 YDEGEE. The J segment lost 3 bases and the V segment lost 9 bases, leaving 13 bases of the junction unmatched. This CDR3 comprises 15 residues. CDR3 region: CATRLASGMNYEQYF. The CDR3 DNA sequence: TGTGCCACCCGATTAGCTAGCGGGATGAACTACGAGCAGTACTTC.

This clone appeared a few times. The chain employs TRBV7-9 and TRBJ1-1; TRBD1 is a possible D gene (5 bases). The length of the CDR3 is 12 residues. The ends were cut back, 7 bases at V and 3 bases at J, with 9 bases in the middle. The V gene's germline CDR1 is SEHNR and CDR2 FQNEAQ (reference sequence). CDR3 nucleotides: TGTGCCAGCACCAGGGTTGACACTGAAGCTTTCTTT. Translating gives CASTRVDTEAFF.

The chain combines TRBV7-3 with TRBJ1-1, with a weak D call TRBD1 (5 bases). CDR1 and CDR2 from the germline V gene are SGHTA and FQGTGA. Trimming shortened V by 3 bases and J by 8 bases, and 13 bases separated the two germline ends. The CDR3 covers 13 residues. The CDR3 nucleotides are TGTGCCAGCAGCTTTACTGGGGGTTCAGAAGCTTTCTTT. It encodes CASSFTGGSEAFF.

V usage is TRBV4-2 and J usage is TRBJ2-6; 7 nucleotides line up with TRBD1. This CDR3 has 17 residues. Germline assignment: CDR1 LGHNA and CDR2 YNFKEQ. V shed 0 bases and J 2 bases; nucleotides not matched to a gene: 4. The CDR3 is CASSQDRTGAGANVLTF. Here the CDR3 DNA reads TGTGCCAGCAGCCAAGACCGGACAGGTGCTGGGGCCAACGTCCTGACTTTC.

The chain joins TRBV28 to TRBJ2-7; TRBD2 agrees at 7 bases. The CDR3 covers 17 residues. CDR1 and CDR2 (germline): MDHEN, SYDVKM. The V and J ends lost 4 bases and 2 bases, in that order; junction bases with no gene match: 14. CDR3 sequence: CASSYPSSSGSTYEQYF. As DNA, the CDR3 is TGTGCCAGCAGTTACCCCTCATCTAGCGGCTCTACCTACGAGCAGTACTTC.

The V call is TRBV7-7, the J call TRBJ2-2, with D tentatively TRBD1 (5 bases). The CDR3 loop spans 15 amino acids. Germline V CDR1 and CDR2: SSHAT, FNYEAQ (reference sequence). V was clipped by 5 bases and J by 4 bases, with 14 bases between them. CDR3 nucleotides: TGTGCCAGCAGCCCGCACAGGCTTGCCACCGGGGAGCTGTTTTTT. Translation: CASSPHRLATGELFF.

The CDR3 region is CAWGQSYNEQFF. In nucleotides, the CDR3 is TGTGCCTGGGGACAGTCCTACAATGAGCAGTTCTTC. The chain combines TRBV30 with TRBJ2-1; TRBD1 might be the D (6 bases). Deletions cut 5 bases from V and 1 base from J, with 6 bases between. The germline CDR1 and CDR2 sequences are GTSNPN and SVGIG (reference sequence). This CDR3 is 12 amino acids long.

The rearrangement links TRBV9 to TRBJ2-2; a possible D gene is TRBD2 (6 bases). Trimming took off 2 bases at V and 4 bases at J, with 12 bases between the two ends. Germline V lookup: CDR1 SGDLS, CDR2 YYNGEE. This CDR3 contains 15 residues. Written as DNA, the CDR3 is TGTGCCAGCAGCGTTATGGAGGGCGTCACCGGGGAGCTGTTTTTT. Translating gives CASSVMEGVTGELFF.

The sample holds one count of this clone. The chain links TRBV5-1 to TRBJ1-4; a possible D gene is TRBD1 (5 bases). The length of the CDR3 is 16 residues. CDR1 and CDR2 (germline): SGHRS, YFSETQ. Trimming took off 4 bases at V and 8 bases at J, with 21 bases between the two ends. The CDR3 sequence is CASSMPKSRDGEKLFF. CDR3 coding DNA: TGCGCCAGCAGCATGCCTAAGTCGAGGGACGGGGAAAAACTGTTTTTT.

The J gene is TRBJ1-2, the V gene TRBV5-6, with a possible D match to TRBD1 (5 bases). This CDR3 contains 16 residues. The V end was cut by 3 bases, the J end by 4 bases, with 19 bases between. Germline V gives CDR1 SGHDT, CDR2 YYEEEE. CDR3 residues: CASSWGSTGAGYGYTF. DNA for the CDR3: TGTGCCAGCAGCTGGGGGTCGACTGGGGCTGGCTATGGCTACACCTTC.

V is TRBV5-6 and J is TRBJ1-2; D is possibly TRBD1 (5 bases). Trimming pared 4 bases from V and 0 bases from J, leaving 13 bases between. The germline gives CDR1 SGHDT, CDR2 YYEEEE. CDR3 length: 15 amino acids. The CDR3: CASSPGTYPNYGYTF. The CDR3 DNA is TGTGCCAGCAGCCCAGGGACTTATCCTAACTATGGCTACACCTTC. Full variable domain (outside the CDR3, taken from reference TRBV5-6 and TRBJ1-2): DAGVTQSPTHLIKTRGQQVTLRCSPKSGHDTVSWYQQALGQGPQFIFQYYEEEERQRGNFPDRFSGHQFPNYSSELNVNALLLGDSALYLCASSPGTYPNYGYTFGSGTRLTVV.

The rearrangement joins TRBV25-1 to TRBJ2-2, with TRBD1 as a possible D gene (6 bases). CDR3 length equals 13 residues. Germline V gives CDR1 MGHDK, CDR2 SYGVNS. The V and J ends lost 6 bases and 8 bases respectively, with 13 bases between them. CDR3 in DNA: TGTGCCAGCAGGCCCAACAGGGCTGGGGAGCTGTTTTTT. Amino acids: CASRPNRAGELFF.

The chain combines TRBV29-1 with TRBJ2-1; D may be TRBD2 (6 bases). CDR1 and CDR2 (germline): SQVTM, ANQGSEA. This CDR3 contains 16 residues. The germline V and J ends were trimmed by 4 bases and 0 bases, with 16 bases remaining between them. CDR3 sequence: CSVGHPGRGSYNEQFF. CDR3 in DNA: TGCAGCGTTGGCCACCCCGGGCGGGGCTCCTACAATGAGCAGTTCTTC.

For this clone: The identical CDR3 is also encoded by other nucleotide sequences in the sample. This chain connects TRBV11-2 to TRBJ2-7, with 7 positions matching TRBD1. V dropped 5 bases and J dropped 3; count of bases not matched to a gene: 4. The CDR3 length is 13 residues. The germline gives CDR1 SGHAT, CDR2 FQNNGV. CDR3 region: CASSLGQSYEQYF. The CDR3 nucleotides read TGTGCCAGCAGCCTGGGACAGAGCTACGAGCAGTACTTC.

The chain is built from TRBV7-7 and TRBJ2-1; TRBD2 is a possible D gene (6 bases). The germline V gene has CDR1 SSHAT and CDR2 FNYEAQ (reference sequence). The CDR3 is made up of 16 amino acids. V was clipped by 1 base and J by 1 base, with 11 bases between them. Here the CDR3 DNA reads TGTGCCAGCAGCTTAGGGCAGCGGGCGTCCTACAATGAGCAGTTCTTC. As protein: CASSLGQRASYNEQFF. The full variable domain, completed using reference TRBV7-7 and TRBJ2-1, is GAGVSQSPRYKVTKRGQDVTLRCDPISSHATLYWYQQALGQGPEFLTYFNYEAQPDKSGLPSDRFSAERPEGSISTLTIQRTEQRDSAMYRCASSLGQRASYNEQFFGPGTRLTVL.

In DNA, the CDR3 is TGCGCCAGCAGCTTAGATCCGGAGAAAACGAACACCGGGGAGCTGTTTTTT. This translates into CASSLDPEKTNTGELFF. V is TRBV5-1 and J is TRBJ2-2; D is unclear. The germline CDR1 and CDR2 sequences are SGHRS and YFSETQ. The CDR3 contains 17 residues. Trimming removed 2 bases at V and 0 bases at J, with 14 bases between.

The count of this clone is one. V gene TRBV27 combines with J gene TRBJ1-5; 9 bases are shared with TRBD1. Germline values: CDR1 MNHEY, CDR2 SMNVEV (reference sequence). The junction had 6 bases not matched to a gene; V was cut back by 5 bases and J by 1 base. The CDR3 consists of 16 residues. The chain's CDR3 is CASSPGTGMSNQPQHF. The CDR3 DNA follows: TGTGCCAGCAGTCCCGGGACAGGGATGAGCAATCAGCCCCAGCATTTT.

This clone was found once. The chain carries TRBV9 and TRBJ1-1; D might be TRBD1 (5 bases). Trimming took 3 bases from V and 1 from J, leaving 25 bases between them. Germline V gene sequence: CDR1 SGDLS, CDR2 YYNGEE. CDR3 size: 19 residues. The CDR3 region is CASSGNIGTAGRTNTEAFF. CDR3 sequence (DNA): TGTGCCAGCAGCGGAAACATAGGGACTGCGGGGAGGACGAACACTGAAGCTTTCTTT.

DNA for the CDR3: TGTGCCAGCAGTGATTGGAGGGGAGCCCACACAGATACGCAGTATTTT. Encoded protein: CASSDWRGAHTDTQYF. The rearrangement links TRBV6-1 to TRBJ2-3, with a possible D match to TRBD2 (6 bases). Germline V CDR1 and CDR2: MNHNS, SASEGT. The CDR3 has 16 amino acids. Trimming took 3 bases from V and 2 from J, leaving 15 bases between them.

The chain is built from TRBV6-5 and TRBJ1-2, with D perhaps TRBD1 (5 bases). Per germline, CDR1 MNHEY and CDR2 SVGAGI. The CDR3 runs 15 residues. With 2 bases removed from V and 3 bases from J, the gap between germline ends came to 13 bases. The CDR3 loop reads CASSYGAEVDYGYTF. CDR3 DNA sequence: TGTGCCAGCAGTTACGGGGCAGAGGTTGACTATGGCTACACCTTC.

The chain joins TRBV9 to TRBJ2-1; 7 nucleotides line up with TRBD2. This CDR3 has 15 residues. The V segment lost 4 bases and the J segment 3 bases; nucleotides outside the gene matches: 7. Germline assignment: CDR1 SGDLS and CDR2 YYNGEE. The CDR3, as DNA: TGTGCCAGCAGCTATACTAGCGACAACTACAATGAGCAGTTCTTC. This sequence encodes CASSYTSDNYNEQFF.